What follows is one T cell receptor (beta chain) and its context. These data come from a study of cytomegalovirus exposure and HLA in healthy donors. The CDR3 is made up of 15 amino acids. V lost 5 bases to trimming and J lost 3 bases; unmatched junction nucleotides: 6. Germline V gene lookup returns CDR1 SGHAT and CDR2 FQNNGV. The PCR used 60 Vbeta and 13 Jbeta primers. Sequenced by immunoSEQ multiplex PCR; TCRdb stores in-frame clones only, minus some. The data show some 180,000 clones, 70% to 85% seen once. The sequenced sample consisted of PBMCs. The J gene is TRBJ1-3, the V gene TRBV11-2, with 8 bases fitting TRBD1. This sequence was found in a woman aged 25 to 39 in good health and CMV-seropositive. The CDR3: CASSPLDRGGNTIYF. The CDR3 DNA follows: TGTGCCAGCAGCCCCCTCGACAGGGGTGGAAACACCATATATTTT. Filled out from reference TRBV11-2 and TRBJ1-3, the complete variable domain reads EAGVAQSPRYKIIEKRQSVAFWCNPISGHATLYWYQQILGQGPKLLIQFQNNGVVDDSQLPKDRFSAERLKGVDSTLKIQPAKLEDSAVYLCASSPLDRGGNTIYFGEGSWLTVV.